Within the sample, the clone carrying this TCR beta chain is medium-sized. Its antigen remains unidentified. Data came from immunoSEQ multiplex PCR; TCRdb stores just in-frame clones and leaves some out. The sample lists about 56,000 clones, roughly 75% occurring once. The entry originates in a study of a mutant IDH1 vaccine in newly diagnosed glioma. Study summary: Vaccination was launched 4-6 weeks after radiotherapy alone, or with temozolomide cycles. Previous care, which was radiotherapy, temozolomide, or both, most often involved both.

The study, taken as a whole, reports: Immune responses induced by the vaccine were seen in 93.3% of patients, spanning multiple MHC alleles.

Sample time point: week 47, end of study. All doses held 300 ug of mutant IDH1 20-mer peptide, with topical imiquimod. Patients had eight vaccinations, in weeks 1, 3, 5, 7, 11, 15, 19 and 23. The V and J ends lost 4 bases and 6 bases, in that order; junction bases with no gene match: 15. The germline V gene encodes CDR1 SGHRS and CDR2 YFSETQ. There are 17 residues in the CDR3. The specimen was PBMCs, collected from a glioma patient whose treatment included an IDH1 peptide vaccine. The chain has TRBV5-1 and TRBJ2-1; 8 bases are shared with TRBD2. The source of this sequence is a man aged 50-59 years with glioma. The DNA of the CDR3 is TGCGCCAGCAGCCCCGGACTAGCAGATTCACGGATCAATGAGCAGTTCTTC. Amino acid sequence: CASSPGLADSRINEQFF. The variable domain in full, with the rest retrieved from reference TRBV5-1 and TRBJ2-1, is KAGVTQTPRYLIKTRGQQVTLSCSPISGHRSVSWYQQTPGQGLQFLFEYFSETQRNKGNFPGRFSGRQFSNSRSEMNVSTLELGDSALYLCASSPGLADSRINEQFFGPGTRLTVL.